These T cell receptor beta chains were read from a single sample in a study of CD8+CD57+ T cells in acquired aplastic anemia. TCRdb ran MiXCR on the reads and lists one entry per CDR3 protein. The sample lists about 190,000 distinct CDR3 sequences, roughly 56% occurring once. The sample consisted of sorted CD4+, CD8+, or CD8+CD57+ T cells (not recorded which) from PBMCs. These receptors were obtained from a human donor in good health, serving as a control. Each CDR3 is given with its conserved first and last residue. The D gene is left open where the match is weak. Only some rows state a clone size, as once, few, many or a class for expanded clones.

many	TRBV20-1	.	TRBJ1-2	CSARDRGGGTYGYTF	TGCAGTGCTAGAGATCGCGGGGGGGGTACCTATGGCTACACCTTC
.	TRBV5-1	.	TRBJ1-2	CASSLFRGYGYTF	TGCGCCAGCAGCTTGTTCAGGGGCTATGGCTACACCTTC
many	TRBV4-1	.	TRBJ1-1	CASSQSYPDRNTEAFF	TGCGCCAGCAGCCAATCTTACCCCGACAGGAACACTGAAGCTTTCTTT
.	TRBV19	TRBD1	TRBJ1-5	CASTDRGREQPQHF	TGTGCCAGTACCGACAGGGGTCGAGAACAGCCCCAGCATTTT
once	TRBV7-3	.	TRBJ2-5	CASSVLLGQETQYF	TGTGCCAGCAGCGTGCTACTAGGACAAGAGACCCAGTACTTC
.	TRBV29-1	TRBD1	TRBJ1-2	CSVAGTANYGYTF	TGCAGCGTGGCCGGGACAGCTAACTATGGCTACACCTTC
.	TRBV9	.	TRBJ1-2	CASSGEGDPKDDYTF	TGTGCCAGCAGCGGAGAAGGGGACCCGAAGGATGACTACACCTTC
.	TRBV9	TRBD1	TRBJ1-6	CASSQGDSTLHF	TGTGCCAGCAGCCAGGGGGATTCAACCCTCCACTTT
once	TRBV19	.	TRBJ1-2	CASSIGRGRTYGYTF	TGTGCCAGTAGTATAGGGCGAGGACGGACCTATGGCTACACCTTC
.	TRBV5-1	TRBD1	TRBJ2-1	CASSVDRDPNEQFF	TGCGCCAGCAGCGTCGACAGGGACCCAAATGAGCAGTTCTTC
many	TRBV20-1	.	TRBJ1-6	CSARAARVSSYNSPLHF	TGCAGTGCTAGAGCGGCCAGGGTTAGCTCCTATAATTCACCCCTCCACTTT
.	TRBV7-8	.	TRBJ1-5	CASIEGGAYRNQPQHF	TGTGCCAGCATTGAGGGTGGGGCTTATAGAAATCAGCCCCAGCATTTT
many	TRBV6-6	.	TRBJ1-2	CASSDRQNYGYTF	TGTGCCAGCAGCGACAGGCAGAACTATGGCTACACCTTC
.	TRBV18	.	TRBJ1-3	CASSDGTGNTIYF	TGTGCCAGCTCAGATGGAACTGGAAACACCATATATTTT
.	TRBV7-9	TRBD2	TRBJ2-3	CASSLAGLAGGHTQYF	TGTGCCAGCAGCTTAGCGGGACTAGCGGGGGGACATACGCAGTATTTT
few	TRBV29-1	.	TRBJ1-2	CSVVRTDYGYTF	TGCAGCGTTGTAAGGACGGACTATGGCTACACCTTC
.	TRBV2	.	TRBJ1-5	CASSVASIQPQHF	TGTGCCAGCAGTGTAGCCAGCATCCAGCCCCAGCATTTT
many	TRBV14	TRBD1	TRBJ1-2	CASSQDRGTRKYGYTF	TGTGCCAGCAGCCAGGACAGGGGGACGCGGAAGTATGGCTACACCTTC
.	TRBV15	TRBD1	TRBJ2-3	CATSRDRTGGADTQYF	TGTGCCACCAGCAGAGATCGAACAGGGGGAGCAGATACGCAGTATTTT
.	TRBV7-9	TRBD1	TRBJ2-1	CASSRTGLSYNEQFF	TGTGCCAGCAGCCGGACAGGGTTATCCTACAATGAGCAGTTCTTC
.	TRBV7-9	.	TRBJ1-3	CASSLTSGNTIYF	TGTGCCAGCAGCCTTACCTCTGGAAACACCATATATTTT
once	TRBV20-1	TRBD2	TRBJ2-7	CSARPSGGAYEQYF	TGCAGTGCTAGACCTAGCGGGGGGGCCTACGAGCAGTACTTC
.	TRBV5-1	.	TRBJ1-1	CASSLDGSANTEAFF	TGCGCCAGCAGCTTGGACGGGAGTGCGAACACTGAAGCTTTCTTT
once	TRBV20-1	.	TRBJ2-7	CSASGRGYEQYF	TGCAGTGCCTCCGGCAGGGGCTACGAGCAGTACTTC
many	TRBV7-2	.	TRBJ1-2	CASSLKAGSLNYGYTF	TGTGCCAGCAGCTTAAAAGCCGGGTCCCTCAACTATGGCTACACCTTC
many	TRBV20-1	TRBD1	TRBJ2-2	CSARDAGQGARTGELFF	TGCAGTGCTAGAGATGCCGGACAGGGGGCGCGCACCGGGGAGCTGTTTTTT
.	TRBV5-1	TRBD1	TRBJ1-1	CASSLRTGGYTEAFF	TGCGCCAGCAGCCTACGGACAGGGGGGTACACTGAAGCTTTCTTT
few	TRBV2	.	TRBJ1-5	CASSQEADQPQHF	TGTGCCAGCAGTCAGGAGGCCGATCAGCCCCAGCATTTT
many	TRBV6-5	.	TRBJ2-7	CASSYQQGAYEQYF	TGTGCCAGCAGTTACCAGCAGGGTGCCTACGAGCAGTACTTC
.	TRBV10-3	TRBD1	TRBJ2-7	CAISAGQGVCEQYF	TGTGCCATCAGTGCGGGACAGGGGGTTTGTGAGCAGTACTTC
.	TRBV19	.	TRBJ1-1	CASSIWGPTEAFF	TGTGCCAGTAGTATCTGGGGGCCCACTGAAGCTTTCTTT
few	TRBV5-4	TRBD2	TRBJ2-7	CASSGAGTSGGAGSYEQYF	TGTGCCAGCAGCGGAGCCGGGACTAGCGGGGGGGCGGGCTCCTACGAGCAGTACTTC
many	TRBV29-1	.	TRBJ1-2	CSVFDRYGYTF	TGCAGCGTCTTTGACAGATATGGCTACACCTTC
many	TRBV5-8	TRBD1	TRBJ2-2	CASRPTGYDPGELFF	TGTGCCAGCAGACCGACAGGGTATGACCCCGGGGAGCTGTTTTTT
once	TRBV19	TRBD1	TRBJ2-7	CASSNAGTGIHEQYF	TGTGCCAGTAGTAACGCCGGGACAGGGATCCACGAGCAGTACTTC
many	TRBV6-2/TRBV6-3	TRBD1	TRBJ2-3	CASSSLQTGAARMYF	TGTGCCAGCAGCTCCCTTCAAACAGGGGCCGCAAGGATGTATTTT
.	TRBV4-1	TRBD1	TRBJ1-2	CASSPQGTGDSGYTF	TGCGCCAGCAGCCCCCAGGGCACAGGGGACTCTGGCTACACCTTC
many	TRBV6-2/TRBV6-3	.	TRBJ2-7	CASSPTSALSYEQYF	TGTGCCAGCAGCCCTACTAGTGCCCTCTCCTACGAGCAGTACTTC
once	TRBV2	TRBD2	TRBJ2-1	CASTYSGERYNEQFF	TGTGCCAGCACTTACAGCGGGGAGCGCTACAATGAGCAGTTCTTC
.	TRBV10-2	.	TRBJ1-1	CASSGTTTEAFF	TGCGCCAGCAGTGGGACCACCACTGAAGCTTTCTTT
.	TRBV19	TRBD1	TRBJ2-3	CASSTNRGSTDTQYF	TGTGCCAGTAGTACCAACAGGGGGAGCACAGATACGCAGTATTTT
.	TRBV9	.	TRBJ2-1	CASRMGNEQFF	TGTGCCAGCAGGATGGGCAATGAGCAGTTCTTC
.	TRBV7-2	.	TRBJ2-7	CARGLDRLAYGQYF	TGTGCCAGAGGCTTAGACAGATTAGCCTACGGGCAGTACTTC
many	TRBV20-1	TRBD2	TRBJ2-1	CSARADYSGGANEQFF	TGCAGTGCTAGAGCAGATTATAGCGGGGGGGCGAATGAGCAGTTCTTC
few	TRBV7-2	TRBD1	TRBJ1-2	CASSLAGQGTHGYTF	TGTGCCAGCAGCTTAGCCGGACAGGGGACCCATGGCTACACCTTC
many	TRBV19	TRBD1	TRBJ1-2	CASSRTGDYGYTF	TGTGCCAGTAGTAGAACAGGGGACTATGGCTACACCTTC
.	TRBV20-1	.	TRBJ1-1	CSARQDTEAFF	TGCAGTGCTAGACAGGACACTGAAGCTTTCTTT
many	TRBV6-6	TRBD1	TRBJ1-6	CASGPWGDRASPLHF	TGTGCCAGCGGACCATGGGGGGACAGGGCTTCACCCCTCCACTTT
.	TRBV19	TRBD1	TRBJ1-2	CATYGTARRGENYGYTF	TGTGCCACCTACGGGACAGCCCGTCGGGGGGAGAACTATGGCTACACCTTC
.	TRBV7-8	TRBD1	TRBJ1-6	CASSFTRTGGKNFPLHF	TGTGCCAGCAGCTTCACCCGGACAGGGGGTAAAAATTTTCCCCTCCACTTT
.	TRBV10-3	TRBD1	TRBJ2-7	CAISESDRVYEQYF	TGTGCCATCAGTGAGTCGGACAGGGTCTACGAGCAGTACTTC
many	TRBV19	TRBD1	TRBJ1-4	CASSTGTGGNEKLFF	TGTGCCAGTAGTACCGGGACAGGCGGTAATGAAAAACTGTTTTTT
once	TRBV12-3/TRBV12-4	.	TRBJ1-6	CASRTRGRDSPLHF	TGTGCCAGCAGGACACGGGGGAGGGATTCACCCCTCCACTTT
many	TRBV24-1	TRBD1	TRBJ2-3	CATRKTGTDTQYF	TGTGCCACCAGGAAGACAGGGACAGATACGCAGTATTTT
once	TRBV15	.	TRBJ1-6	CTTSRDSDSPLHF	TGTACCACCAGCAGAGACAGTGATTCACCCCTCCACTTT
.	TRBV20-1	.	TRBJ2-5	CSASPSQETQYF	TGCAGTGCCAGCCCAAGCCAAGAGACCCAGTACTTC